The 17 T cell receptor beta chains below were found in one sample sequenced in a study of glioma-infiltrating T cells after dendritic cell vaccination. The data were produced by immunoSEQ multiplex PCR, yet TCRdb's version contains in-frame clones alone and is incomplete. The repertoire holds tens of thousands of clones, around 74% seen once, with around 36% in the top ten. The material sequenced was blood, taken before dendritic cell vaccination. Receptors originate from a human donor with glioblastoma.

The V and J genes are TRBV28 and TRBJ2-2, with TRBD2 matching over 8 bases. Germline-derived CDR1 and CDR2 are MDHEN and SYDVKM. V lost 6 bases, J lost 0 bases, and 12 bases stayed unmatched. The CDR3 loop spans 18 amino acids. CDR3 in amino acids: CASSRGVSGGANTGELFF. CDR3 DNA sequence: TGTGCCAGCAGCCGAGGGGTCAGCGGGGGTGCGAACACCGGGGAGCTGTTTTTT.

The rearrangement links TRBV6-5 to TRBJ2-3; D is ambiguous. Germline V CDR1 and CDR2: MNHEY, SVGAGI. This CDR3 comprises 15 residues. Trimming took off 6 bases at V and 2 bases at J, with 15 bases between the two ends. CDR3 bases: TGTGCCAGCAGGGGCCTTGGTACGACCACAGATACGCAGTATTTT. This sequence encodes CASRGLGTTTDTQYF.

V gene TRBV4-2 combines with J gene TRBJ2-7, with D perhaps TRBD1 (5 bases). The V end was cut by 1 base, the J end by 7 bases, with 17 bases between. The CDR3 extends over 15 amino acids. In germline, CDR1 is LGHNA, CDR2 YNFKEQ. As DNA, the CDR3 is TGTGCCAGCAGCCAAGGACAGCGTCCCATAAAAGAGCAGTACTTC. Translated, it gives CASSQGQRPIKEQYF.

The CDR3 is CASSVEQGGSYNEQFF. CDR3 bases: TGTGCCAGCAGCGTAGAACAGGGGGGTTCCTACAATGAGCAGTTCTTC. The chain recombines TRBV9 with TRBJ2-1; 8 bases line up with TRBD1. The CDR3 loop spans 16 amino acids. Trimming cost V 0 bases and J 1 base; bases outside gene matches: 3. The germline V gene has CDR1 SGDLS and CDR2 YYNGEE.

The chain uses TRBV7-9 and TRBJ1-2; D is undetermined. The CDR3 has 13 residues. Trimming removed 5 bases from V and 4 bases from J, with 11 bases in between. Germline loops: CDR1 SEHNR, CDR2 FQNEAQ (reference sequence). This CDR3 reads CASSPWEGYGYTF. CDR3 sequence (DNA): TGTGCCAGCAGCCCGTGGGAGGGCTATGGCTACACCTTC.

The chain uses TRBV18 and TRBJ1-4; D call uncertain. CDR1 and CDR2 (germline): KGHSH, LQKENI. The CDR3 contains 14 residues. Trimming cost V 2 bases and J 3 bases, with 7 bases left between them. The CDR3 is CASSPMLSNEKLFF. CDR3 nucleotide sequence: TGTGCCAGCTCACCAATGCTATCTAATGAAAAACTGTTTTTT. Drawing the rest from reference TRBV18 and TRBJ1-4, the complete variable domain is NAGVMQNPRHLVRRRGQEARLRCSPMKGHSHVYWYRQLPEEGLKFMVYLQKENIIDESGMPKERFSAEFPKEGPSILRIQQVVRGDSAAYFCASSPMLSNEKLFFGSGTQLSVL.

This rearrangement joins TRBV28 to TRBJ1-5; D is undetermined. Germline V CDR1 and CDR2: MDHEN, SYDVKM. The CDR3 contains 16 residues. V lost 1 base, J lost 3 bases, and 13 bases lay in between. This CDR3 reads CASSLYWQEANQPQHF. CDR3 sequence (DNA): TGTGCCAGCAGTTTATATTGGCAGGAAGCCAATCAGCCCCAGCATTTT. The variable domain in full, completed from reference TRBV28 and TRBJ1-5, reads DVKVTQSSRYLVKRTGEKVFLECVQDMDHENMFWYRQDPGLGLRLIYFSYDVKMKEKGDIPEGYSVSREKKERFSLILESASTNQTSMYLCASSLYWQEANQPQHFGDGTRLSIL.

This chain joins TRBV6-1 and TRBJ2-7, with TRBD1 matching 7 bases. Germline assignment: CDR1 MNHNS and CDR2 SASEGT. The CDR3 has 15 residues. V was clipped by 5 bases and J by 3 bases; unmatched bases: 10. The CDR3 protein is CASSTRQGRGYEQYF. The CDR3 bases are TGTGCCAGCAGTACGCGACAGGGCCGGGGCTACGAGCAGTACTTC.

V is TRBV5-4 and J is TRBJ2-7, with 9 bases matching TRBD2. Trimming removed 4 bases from V and 0 bases from J; junction bases left unmatched: 17. This CDR3 comprises 19 residues. Germline CDR1 and CDR2: SGHNT and YYREEE (reference sequence). This CDR3 is CASSTPRGVAGESSYEQYF. CDR3 sequence (DNA): TGTGCCAGCAGCACCCCCAGGGGCGTAGCGGGAGAGAGCTCCTACGAGCAGTACTTC.

This rearrangement joins TRBV10-3 to TRBJ2-5; 7 bases are shared with TRBD1. The J call may be wrong; the DNA end is better matched by TRBJ2-7. The CDR3 covers 14 residues. Germline V CDR1 and CDR2: ENHRY, SYGVKD. The CDR3 DNA sequence: TGTGCCATTGGCCGGACAGGCGAAGACTACGAGCAGTACTTC. As protein: CAIGRTGEDYEQYF.

This clone was counted once. The rearrangement links TRBV28 to TRBJ1-5, with 9 bases fitting TRBD1. The CDR3 length is 16 residues. Germline V gene sequence: CDR1 MDHEN, CDR2 SYDVKM. J gave up 2 bases and V 6 bases, and 8 bases lay outside the gene matches. The CDR3 loop reads CASRSYRGHRNQPQHF. In DNA form, the CDR3 reads TGTGCCAGCAGAAGTTACAGGGGGCATCGCAATCAGCCCCAGCATTTT.

The chain is built from TRBV4-3 and TRBJ2-2; no clear D gene. Trimming left V 1 base short and J 6 bases short, with 18 bases between. Germline loops: CDR1 LGHNA, CDR2 YSLEER. The CDR3 runs 17 residues. The CDR3 DNA reads as TGCGCCAGCAGCCAAGGTCCAACCCGAGTGCTTGCCGGGGAGCTGTTTTTT. Protein: CASSQGPTRVLAGELFF.

This clone was found once. This chain connects TRBV14 to TRBJ1-1; D unclear. Germline V gives CDR1 SGHDN, CDR2 FVKESK. The CDR3 is made up of 15 amino acids. Deletions cut 3 bases from V and 1 base from J, with 12 bases between. The CDR3 spells CASSQFRGQNTEAFF. CDR3 bases: TGTGCCAGCAGCCAGTTCCGCGGCCAGAACACTGAAGCTTTCTTT.

Concerning this clone itself: Compared with germline, one end of the junction differs, possibly owing to a read error. The CDR3 nucleotides are TGTGCCAGCTGTGAGGCGGCGGGGTATAATGAAAAACTGTTTTTT. Translating gives CASCEAAGYNEKLFF. This chain links TRBV25-1 with TRBJ1-4; no clear D. CDR3 length: 15 amino acids. Germline CDR1 reads MGHDK; CDR2 reads SYGVNS.

The chain carries TRBV5-1 and TRBJ2-6; D may be TRBD2 (5 bases). This CDR3 contains 14 residues. Between the trimmed V and J ends, which lost 5 bases and 0 bases, there was a span of 6 bases. Per the germline V gene, CDR1 is SGHRS and CDR2 is YFSETQ. The CDR3 reads CASREVSGANVLTF. As DNA, the CDR3 is TGCGCCAGCAGGGAGGTCTCTGGGGCCAACGTCCTGACTTTC.

This clone was observed a handful of times. The chain uses TRBV6-4 and TRBJ2-2; TRBD2 aligns across 13 bases. The CDR3 loop spans 18 amino acids. The ends lost 5 bases at V and 2 bases at J; junction bases unmatched: 8. The germline gives CDR1 MRHNA, CDR2 SNTAGT. CDR3 region: CASSLGLAGAGNTGELFF. The CDR3 DNA sequence: TGTGCCAGCAGTCTCGGACTAGCGGGAGCGGGAAACACCGGGGAGCTGTTTTTT.

In its sample, this clone was seen a few times. The chain couples TRBV28 to TRBJ2-7; 7 nucleotides match TRBD1. Unmatched junction bases numbered 5, after V lost 6 bases and J lost 6 bases. This CDR3 region has 12 residues. CDR1 MDHEN and CDR2 SYDVKM come from the germline V gene. CDR3 in DNA: TGTGCCAGCAGACTGGACAGGAGCGAGCAGTACTTC. Translating it yields CASRLDRSEQYF.